Each of the 10 T cell receptor beta chains below was sequenced from the same sample in a study of memory CD4+ T cells and cytomegalovirus serostatus. Data came from immunoSEQ multiplex PCR; TCRdb stores just in-frame clones and leaves some out. The sample shows some 87,000 clones, roughly 80% of them seen only once. Single viable CD3+CD4+CD8-CD45RO+ cells were sorted as the memory CD4+ T cells. The sample was memory CD4+ T cells from blood. Receptor source: an adult in good health and CMV-seropositive.

The chain couples TRBV6-6 to TRBJ1-1; 9 bases are shared with TRBD1. Trimming removed 6 bases from V and 4 bases from J; junction bases left unmatched: 12. This CDR3 has 16 residues. The germline gives CDR1 MNHNY, CDR2 SVGAGI (reference sequence). The CDR3 reads CASRSSQGAGFTEAFF. The CDR3, as DNA: TGTGCCAGCAGATCCTCACAGGGGGCAGGATTCACTGAAGCTTTCTTT.

CDR3 protein: CASSGPGTGWGVEKLFF. The CDR3 DNA follows: TGTGCCAGCAGCGGTCCCGGGACAGGGTGGGGGGTAGAAAAACTGTTTTTT. The chain joins TRBV28 to TRBJ1-4; 9 bases agree with TRBD1. Per germline, CDR1 MDHEN and CDR2 SYDVKM. With 6 bases clipped from V and 8 bases from J, the junction kept 16 bases outside the gene matches. The CDR3 loop spans 17 amino acids.

The V and J genes are TRBV4-1 and TRBJ2-3; TRBD2 agrees at 9 bases. The CDR3 has 18 amino acids. With 4 bases clipped from V and 4 bases from J, the junction kept 15 bases outside the gene matches. CDR1 MGHRA and CDR2 YSYEKL come from the germline V gene. CDR3: CASSLRGPLAGVSDTQYF. The DNA of the CDR3 is TGCGCCAGCAGCCTCCGCGGACCCTTAGCGGGAGTCTCAGATACGCAGTATTTT.

This chain connects TRBV28 to TRBJ2-1, with 12 bases aligning to TRBD2. The CDR3 spans 17 residues. The J segment lost 4 bases and the V segment lost 2 bases, leaving 6 bases of the junction unmatched. Germline loops: CDR1 MDHEN, CDR2 SYDVKM. In DNA, the CDR3 is TGTGCCAGCAGTTTACGGCTAGCGGGAGGGGTGTACAATGAGCAGTTCTTC. Its protein product is CASSLRLAGGVYNEQFF.

This chain connects TRBV18 to TRBJ2-1; 8 nucleotides align to TRBD2. The CDR3 runs 13 residues. Germline CDR1 KGHSH, CDR2 LQKENI. J gave up 6 bases and V 5 bases, and 3 bases lay outside the gene matches. The CDR3 DNA sequence: TGTGCCAGCTCAACCGGGACTAGCAATGAGCAGTTCTTC. The encoded protein is CASSTGTSNEQFF.

V usage is TRBV28 and J usage is TRBJ1-5; 9 bases fit TRBD1. CDR3 length equals 14 residues. Germline V gene sequence: CDR1 MDHEN, CDR2 SYDVKM. V lost 10 bases, J lost 6 bases, and 10 bases stayed unmatched. CDR3 protein: CAIGGTGKRQPQHF. The CDR3 coding sequence is TGTGCCATAGGAGGGACAGGGAAACGTCAGCCCCAGCATTTT.

This sequence joins TRBV5-1 and TRBJ2-5; tentative D call: TRBD2 (5 bases). In germline, CDR1 is SGHRS, CDR2 YFSETQ. The CDR3 contains 16 residues. V was cut by 4 bases and J by 2 bases, with 18 bases left in between. In nucleotides, the CDR3 is TGCGCCAGCAGCCCCCGCAGTGGACTTGGGCAAGAGACCCAGTACTTC. It yields the protein CASSPRSGLGQETQYF.

This chain links TRBV4-1 with TRBJ2-7; 7 bases line up with TRBD1. Looked up from germline, CDR1 is MGHRA and CDR2 is YSYEKL. CDR3 length: 16 residues. The V segment lost 0 bases and the J segment 7 bases; nucleotides outside the gene matches: 12. CDR3 nucleotide sequence: TGCGCCAGCAGCCAAGAACCCCACAGGGGCTTGAGGGAGCAGTACTTC. Translated: CASSQEPHRGLREQYF.

The rearrangement uses TRBV18 and TRBJ2-3; 8 bases map to TRBD2. V was clipped by 2 bases and J by 2 bases; unmatched bases: 3. The CDR3 loop spans 15 amino acids. Germline V gene data show CDR1 as KGHSH and CDR2 as LQKENI. CDR3 sequence (DNA): TGTGCCAGCTCACCAACTAGCGGAGACACAGATACGCAGTATTTT. It specifies CASSPTSGDTDTQYF.

As concerns this clone: One end of the junction fails to match germline, which may point to a read error. The chain links TRBV6-5 to TRBJ2-3; D unclear. The CDR3 has 13 residues. The germline gives CDR1 MNHEY, CDR2 SVGAGI. As DNA, the CDR3 is TGTGCCAGCAGGTCTACAGAGATTCCCCGTTTGGATTTT. Translation gives CASRSTEIPRLDF.